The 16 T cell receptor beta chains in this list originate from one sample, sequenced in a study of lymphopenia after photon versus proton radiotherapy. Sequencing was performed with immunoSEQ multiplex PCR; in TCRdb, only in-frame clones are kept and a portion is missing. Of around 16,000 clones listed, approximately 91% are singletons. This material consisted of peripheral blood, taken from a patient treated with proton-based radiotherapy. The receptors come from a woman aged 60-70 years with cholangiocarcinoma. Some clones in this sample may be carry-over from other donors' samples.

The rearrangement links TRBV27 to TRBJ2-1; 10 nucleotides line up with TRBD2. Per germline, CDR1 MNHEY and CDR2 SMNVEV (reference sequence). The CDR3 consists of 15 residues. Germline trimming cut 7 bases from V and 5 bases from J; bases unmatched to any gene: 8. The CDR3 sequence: CASNPLAGRDNEQFF. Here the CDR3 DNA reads TGTGCCAGCAACCCACTAGCGGGAAGGGACAATGAGCAGTTCTTC.

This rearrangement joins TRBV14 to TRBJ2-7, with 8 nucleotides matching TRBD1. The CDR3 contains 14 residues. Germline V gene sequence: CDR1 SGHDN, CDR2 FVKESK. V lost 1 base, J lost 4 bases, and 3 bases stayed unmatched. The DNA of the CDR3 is TGTGCCAGCAGCCAAGGAGACAGGGGATACGAGCAGTACTTC. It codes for CASSQGDRGYEQYF.

CDR3 in DNA: TGTGCCAGCGGACTGGAGAGGGGCTATGGCTACACCTTC. Translation: CASGLERGYGYTF. This chain connects TRBV27 to TRBJ1-2; weak D call: TRBD1 (5 bases). V shed 8 bases and J shed 4 bases, with 14 bases lying between them. The CDR3 totals 13 residues. Germline CDR1 is MNHEY and CDR2 is SMNVEV (reference sequence).

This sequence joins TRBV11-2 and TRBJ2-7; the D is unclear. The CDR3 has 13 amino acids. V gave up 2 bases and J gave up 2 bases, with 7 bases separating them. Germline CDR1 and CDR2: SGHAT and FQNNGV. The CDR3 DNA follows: TGTGCCAGCAGCTTAATCCCAGCCTACGAGCAGTACTTC. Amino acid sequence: CASSLIPAYEQYF.

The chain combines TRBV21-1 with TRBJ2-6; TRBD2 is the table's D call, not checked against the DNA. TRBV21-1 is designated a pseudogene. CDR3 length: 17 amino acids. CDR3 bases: TGTGCCAGCAGCAGCATGGAGGGTTTAGCTGGGGCCAACGTCCTGACTTTC. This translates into CASSSMEGLAGANVLTF.

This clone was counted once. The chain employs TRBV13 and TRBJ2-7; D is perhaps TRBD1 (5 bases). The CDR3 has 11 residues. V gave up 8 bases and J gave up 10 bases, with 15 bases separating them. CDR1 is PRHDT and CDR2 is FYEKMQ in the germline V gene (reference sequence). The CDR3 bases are TGTGCCAGCTTCTCTCAGGGTTACCAGTACTTC. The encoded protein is CASFSQGYQYF.

The CDR3 DNA sequence: TGTGCCAGCAACCCCGCCAGGGGGCATAGTGCTTTCTTT. Its protein is CASNPARGHSAFF. The gene calls are TRBV28 and TRBJ1-1, with TRBD1 identical over 8 bases. This CDR3 spans 13 amino acids. V dropped 7 bases and J dropped 11; count of bases not matched to a gene: 12. Germline-derived CDR1 and CDR2 are MDHEN and SYDVKM. Drawing the rest from reference TRBV28 and TRBJ1-1, the complete variable domain is DVKVTQSSRYLVKRTGEKVFLECVQDMDHENMFWYRQDPGLGLRLIYFSYDVKMKEKGDIPEGYSVSREKKERFSLILESASTNQTSMYLCASNPARGHSAFFGQGTRLTVV.

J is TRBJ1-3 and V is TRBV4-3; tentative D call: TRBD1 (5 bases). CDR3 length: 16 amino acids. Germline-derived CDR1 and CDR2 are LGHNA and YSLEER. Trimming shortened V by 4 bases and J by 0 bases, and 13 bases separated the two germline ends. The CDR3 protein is CASSPRDGSSGNTIYF. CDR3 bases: TGCGCCAGCAGCCCCCGGGACGGAAGCTCTGGAAACACCATATATTTT.

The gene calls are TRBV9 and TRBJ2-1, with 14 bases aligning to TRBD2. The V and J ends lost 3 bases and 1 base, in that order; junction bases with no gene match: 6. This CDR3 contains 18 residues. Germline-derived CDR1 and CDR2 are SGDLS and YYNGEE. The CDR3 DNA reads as TGTGCCAGCAGCGCGGGACTAGCGGGAGAGAGGTCCTACAATGAGCAGTTCTTC. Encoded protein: CASSAGLAGERSYNEQFF.

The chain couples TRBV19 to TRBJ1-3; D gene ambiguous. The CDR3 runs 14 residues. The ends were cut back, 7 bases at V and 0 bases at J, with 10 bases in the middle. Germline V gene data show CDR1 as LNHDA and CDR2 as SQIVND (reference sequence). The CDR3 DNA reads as TGTGCCAGTATACGGACCTTCTCTGGAAACACCATATATTTT. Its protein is CASIRTFSGNTIYF.

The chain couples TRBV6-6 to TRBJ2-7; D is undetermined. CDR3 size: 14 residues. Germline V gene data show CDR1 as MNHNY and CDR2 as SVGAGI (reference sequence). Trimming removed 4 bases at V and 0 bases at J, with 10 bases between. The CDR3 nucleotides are TGTGCCAGCAGTTCCACAGCGAACTCCTACGAGCAGTACTTC. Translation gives CASSSTANSYEQYF.

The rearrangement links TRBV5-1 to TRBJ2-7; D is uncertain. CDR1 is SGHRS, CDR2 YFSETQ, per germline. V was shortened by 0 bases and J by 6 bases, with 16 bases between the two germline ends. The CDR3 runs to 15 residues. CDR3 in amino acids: CASSLVAFSGGEQYF. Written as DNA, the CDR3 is TGCGCCAGCAGCTTGGTGGCCTTTTCCGGTGGCGAGCAGTACTTC.

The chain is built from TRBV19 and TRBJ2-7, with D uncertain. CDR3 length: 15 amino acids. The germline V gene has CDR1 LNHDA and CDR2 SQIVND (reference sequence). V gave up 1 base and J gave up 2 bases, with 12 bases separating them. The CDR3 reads CASSIGASETYEQYF. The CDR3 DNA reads TGTGCCAGTAGTATAGGAGCTTCCGAAACCTACGAGCAGTACTTC.

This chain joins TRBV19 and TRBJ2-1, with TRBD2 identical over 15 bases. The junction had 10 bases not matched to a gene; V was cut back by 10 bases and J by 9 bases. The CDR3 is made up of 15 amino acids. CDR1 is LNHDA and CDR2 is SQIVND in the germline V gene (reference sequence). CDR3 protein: CANAPRGLAGGEQFF. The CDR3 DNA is TGTGCCAACGCTCCCCGGGGACTAGCGGGAGGTGAGCAGTTCTTC. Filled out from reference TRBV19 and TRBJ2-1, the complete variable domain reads DGGITQSPKYLFRKEGQNVTLSCEQNLNHDAMYWYRQDPGQGLRLIYYSQIVNDFQKGDIAEGYSVSREKKESFPLTVTSAQKNPTAFYLCANAPRGLAGGEQFFGPGTRLTVL.

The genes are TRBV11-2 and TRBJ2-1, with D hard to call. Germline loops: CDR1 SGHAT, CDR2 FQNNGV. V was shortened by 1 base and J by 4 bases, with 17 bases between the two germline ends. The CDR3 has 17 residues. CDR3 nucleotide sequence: TGTGCCAGCAGCTTAGTCGCGATGGGAAGGCGGTACAATGAGCAGTTCTTC. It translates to CASSLVAMGRRYNEQFF.

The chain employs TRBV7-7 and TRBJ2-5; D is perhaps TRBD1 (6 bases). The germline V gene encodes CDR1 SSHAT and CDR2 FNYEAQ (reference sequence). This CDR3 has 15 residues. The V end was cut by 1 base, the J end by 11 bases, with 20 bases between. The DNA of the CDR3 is TGTGCCAGCAGCTTAGAGGCAGGGGCTCCTCCGAGGCAGTACTTC. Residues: CASSLEAGAPPRQYF.